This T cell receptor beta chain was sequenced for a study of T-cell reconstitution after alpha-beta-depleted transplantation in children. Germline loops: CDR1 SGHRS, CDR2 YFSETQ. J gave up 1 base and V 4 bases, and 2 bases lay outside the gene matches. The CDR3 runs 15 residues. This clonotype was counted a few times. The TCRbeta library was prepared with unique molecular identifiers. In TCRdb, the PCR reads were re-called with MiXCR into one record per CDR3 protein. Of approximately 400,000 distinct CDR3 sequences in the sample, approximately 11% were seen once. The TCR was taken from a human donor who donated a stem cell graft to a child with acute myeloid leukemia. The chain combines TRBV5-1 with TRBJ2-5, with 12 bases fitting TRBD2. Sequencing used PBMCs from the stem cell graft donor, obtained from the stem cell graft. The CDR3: CASSASGRGQETQYF. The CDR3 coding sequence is TGCGCCAGCAGCGCTAGCGGGAGGGGCCAAGAGACCCAGTACTTC.